A selection of T cell receptor beta chains follows, all from one sample in a study of immune evolution from preneoplasia to lung adenocarcinoma. Using immunoSEQ multiplex PCR, the repertoire was profiled, and TCRdb retains in-frame clones only, with some absent. The sample consists of 9,500 to 15,000 clones, over 65% of them appearing once. Sequenced input: FFPE tissue from an adenomatous hyperplasia lung lesion. These receptors were taken from a person between 50 and 70 years old with lung adenocarcinoma. Both conserved end residues are part of each CDR3. Each record gives: V gene, CDR3 protein.

>TRBV7-8
CASSFRTSGSDGTDTQYF
>TRBV6-6
CASSYGGGSETQYF
>TRBV30
CAWKGQNTGELFF
>TRBV7-9
CASSLEGGPLYGYTF
>TRBV10-3
CAISADGEQFF
>TRBV10-3
CATGTGTIYNEQFF
>TRBV4-1
CASSQVPELAHTDTQYF
>TRBV5-5
CASRFGSRGGYGYTF
>TRBV5-1
CASSLGWNSNEQFF
>TRBV2
CASLAGEGTGELFF
>TRBV10-2
CASSGARNTGELFF
>TRBV20-1
CSAELGEQYF
>TRBV19
CASSWTGSGKNSEQFF
>TRBV6-1
CASSLQAVGRTQYF
>TRBV2
CASSPWGGELFF
>TRBV25-1
CASSAHKNIQYF
>TRBV7-9
CASSFSQGLAGGEQYF
>TRBV28
CASSLGWNQPQHF
>TRBV30
CAWSAGQGGLDEQFF
>TRBV30
CAWRQTSGNTGELFF
>TRBV18
CASSPTGLAGISGANVLTF
>TRBV11-2
CASSLHPGARQETQYF
>TRBV10-3
CAISLGGDRAAREQYF
>TRBV6-5
CASSYSVTGGTEAFF
>TRBV11-3
CASSLARGSLEQFF
>TRBV2
CASSENGGLTRPVKAFF
>TRBV5-1
CASSLETGELFF
>TRBV6-1
CASSEAWVYTIYF
>TRBV29-1
CSVRAATYEQYF
>TRBV5-1
CASSLFGRRVIGKETRTDTQYF
>TRBV11-2
CASSKNVGSPSSGANVLTF
>TRBV6-5
CASSYRTGGYTF
>TRBV10-1
CASSESSRAQFF
>TRBV19
CASSIAYQPQHF
>TRBV18
CASSPSSTDTQYF
>TRBV4-1
CASSQAPGQGEAFF
>TRBV30
CAWRWTENTGELFF
>TRBV7-9
CASSSQGLAGRETQYF
>TRBV27
CASSSRGRDYGYTF
>TRBV19
CASSITGNTGELFF
>TRBV30
CAWSVLEVKNTGELFF
>TRBV10-3
CAISAEDASYEQYF
>TRBV11-1
CASSSGLAGATREYF
>TRBV10-2
CASSRVGDYGYTF
>TRBV10-2
CASSAGTAYEQYF